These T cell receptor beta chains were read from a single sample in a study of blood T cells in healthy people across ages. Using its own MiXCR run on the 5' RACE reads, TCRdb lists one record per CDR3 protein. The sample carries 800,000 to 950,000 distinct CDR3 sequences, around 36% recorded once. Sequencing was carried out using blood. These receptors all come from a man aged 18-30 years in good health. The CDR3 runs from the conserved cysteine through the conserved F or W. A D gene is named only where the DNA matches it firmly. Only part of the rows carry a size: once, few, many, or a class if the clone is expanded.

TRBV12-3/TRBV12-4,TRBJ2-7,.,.,CASRGQASWEQYF,TGTGCCAGCAGGGGGCAGGCCAGCTGGGAGCAGTACTTC
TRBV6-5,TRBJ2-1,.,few,CASSHNIDSPSQFF,TGTGCCAGCAGTCATAATATAGACAGTCCCTCTCAGTTCTTC
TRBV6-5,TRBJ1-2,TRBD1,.,CASRTGGSAGYTF,TGTGCCAGCAGGACAGGGGGTAGCGCTGGCTACACCTTC
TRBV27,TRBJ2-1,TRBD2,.,CAGSLSGLAGGNNEQFF,TGTGCCGGCAGTTTATCTGGGCTAGCGGGGGGCAACAATGAGCAGTTCTTC
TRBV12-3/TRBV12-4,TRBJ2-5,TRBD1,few,CASSGGLGQETQYF,TGTGCCAGCAGTGGGGGCCTGGGACAGGAGACCCAGTACTTC
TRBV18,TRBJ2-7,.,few,CASSRLPGTYEQYF,TGTGCCAGCTCCCGGCTTCCCGGAACCTACGAGCAGTACTTC
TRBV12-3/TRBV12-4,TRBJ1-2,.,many,CASSYREDYGYTF,TGTGCCAGCAGCTACAGGGAGGATTATGGCTACACCTTC
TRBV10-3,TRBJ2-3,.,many,CAISDGQGDTDTQYF,TGTGCCATCAGTGACGGGCAGGGCGACACAGATACGCAGTATTTT
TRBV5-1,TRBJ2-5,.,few,CASSLVRRDLETQYF,TGCGCCAGCAGCTTGGTTAGACGGGACCTAGAGACCCAGTACTTC
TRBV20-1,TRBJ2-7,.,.,CSARGPPSLVGEQYF,TGCAGTGCTAGAGGACCGCCCTCGTTGGTTGGCGAGCAGTACTTC
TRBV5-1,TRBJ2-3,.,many,CASSLEGSRGYTQYF,TGCGCCAGCAGCTTGGAGGGAAGTCGAGGGTATACGCAGTATTTT
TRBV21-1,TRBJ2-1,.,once,CASSKRHRGRTYNEQFF,TGTGCCAGCAGCAAAAGGCACAGGGGGCGCACCTACAATGAGCAGTTCTTC
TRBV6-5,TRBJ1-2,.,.,CASSDKGYYGYTF,TGTGCCAGCAGTGATAAGGGTTACTATGGCTACACCTTC
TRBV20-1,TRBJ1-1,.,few,CSVATANTEAFF,TGCAGTGTGGCGACAGCTAACACTGAAGCTTTCTTT
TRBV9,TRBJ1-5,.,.,CASRGRYHSNQPQHF,TGTGCCAGCAGAGGACGGTACCATAGTAATCAGCCCCAGCATTTT
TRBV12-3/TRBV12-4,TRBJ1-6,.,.,CASSTTGALHF,TGTGCCAGCAGCACGACTGGGGCCCTCCACTTT
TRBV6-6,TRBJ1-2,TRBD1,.,CASSYSGQLIANYGYTF,TGTGCCAGCAGTTACTCGGGACAGTTAATAGCTAACTATGGCTACACCTTC
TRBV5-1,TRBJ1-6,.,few,CASSPTGSPDNSPLHF,TGCGCCAGCAGCCCGACCGGAAGTCCTGATAATTCACCCCTCCACTTT
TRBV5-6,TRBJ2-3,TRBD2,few,CASSLKAGPTSTDTQYF,TGTGCCAGCAGCCTAAAAGCGGGACCTACTAGCACAGATACGCAGTATTTT
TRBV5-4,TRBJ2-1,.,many,CASSLGHLSSYNEQFF,TGTGCCAGCAGCTTGGGGCACCTTAGCTCCTACAATGAGCAGTTCTTC
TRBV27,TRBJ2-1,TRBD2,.,CASSYSGTTHHNEQFF,TGTGCCAGCAGTTACTCCGGGACTACGCACCACAATGAGCAGTTCTTC
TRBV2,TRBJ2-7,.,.,CASGEWGLNEQYF,TGTGCCAGCGGTGAATGGGGACTGAATGAGCAGTACTTC
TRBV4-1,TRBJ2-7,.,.,CASSPGVGRGYNEQYF,TGCGCCAGCAGCCCAGGCGTGGGGCGCGGCTACAATGAGCAGTACTTC
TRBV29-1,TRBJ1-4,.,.,CSVELSRESKNEKLFF,TGCAGCGTTGAACTCAGCCGCGAGAGCAAGAATGAAAAACTGTTTTTT
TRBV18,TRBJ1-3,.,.,CASSSGTLRSGNTIYF,TGTGCCAGCTCATCCGGGACCCTCCGCTCTGGAAACACCATATATTTT
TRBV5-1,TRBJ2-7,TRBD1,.,CASSLVQGQAYSYNEQYF,TGCGCCAGCAGCTTGGTACAAGGACAGGCCTACTCCTACAATGAGCAGTACTTC
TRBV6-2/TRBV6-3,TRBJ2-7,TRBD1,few,CASNRQGYYEQYF,TGTGCCAGCAACCGACAGGGGTACTACGAGCAGTACTTC
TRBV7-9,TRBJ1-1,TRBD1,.,CASSSLDRGRSNTEAFF,TGTGCCAGCAGCTCCTTAGACAGGGGGCGATCGAACACTGAAGCTTTCTTT
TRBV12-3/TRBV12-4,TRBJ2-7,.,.,CASKRGRSSYEQYF,TGTGCCAGCAAACGGGGGAGGAGCTCCTACGAGCAGTACTTC
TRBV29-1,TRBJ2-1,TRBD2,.,CSGKILAEKYNEQFF,TGCAGCGGTAAGATTCTAGCGGAGAAATACAATGAGCAGTTCTTC
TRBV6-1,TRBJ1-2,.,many,CASSESANYGYTF,TGTGCCAGCAGCGAAAGTGCTAACTATGGCTACACCTTC
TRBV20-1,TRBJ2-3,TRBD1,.,CRADQGAGTQYF,TGCCGTGCTGACCAGGGGGCGGGTACGCAGTATTTT
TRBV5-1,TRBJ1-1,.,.,CASSLEGGLMNTEAFF,TGCGCCAGCAGCCTCGAGGGCGGTCTCATGAACACTGAAGCTTTCTTT
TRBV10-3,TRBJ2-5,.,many,CAISEFMGPKETQYF,TGTGCCATCAGTGAGTTCATGGGACCGAAAGAGACCCAGTACTTC
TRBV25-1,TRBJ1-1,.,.,CASSEYEVPTEAFF,TGTGCCAGCAGTGAATATGAGGTTCCCACTGAAGCTTTCTTT
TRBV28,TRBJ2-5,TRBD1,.,CASSFLQGAQETQYF,TGTGCCAGCAGTTTCTTGCAGGGGGCGCAAGAGACCCAGTACTTC
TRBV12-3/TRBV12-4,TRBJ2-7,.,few,CASRLLSYNEQYF,TGTGCCAGCAGACTCCTCTCCTACAATGAGCAGTACTTC
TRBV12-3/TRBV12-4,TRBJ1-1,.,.,CASSLVRYAEAFF,TGTGCCAGCAGTTTAGTAAGGTATGCTGAAGCTTTCTTT
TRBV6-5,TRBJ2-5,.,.,CACSYSNVQETQYF,TGTGCCTGCAGTTACTCGAATGTTCAAGAGACCCAGTACTTC
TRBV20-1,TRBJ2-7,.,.,CSAESSYNEQYF,TGCAGTGCGGAGAGCTCCTACAATGAGCAGTACTTC
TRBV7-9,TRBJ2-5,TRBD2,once,CASSLRTSGRDWGTQYF,TGTGCCAGCAGCTTAAGGACTAGCGGGCGAGATTGGGGGACCCAGTACTTC
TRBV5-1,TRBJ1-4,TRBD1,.,CTSSLVPQGETEKLFF,TGCACCAGCAGCTTGGTACCCCAGGGGGAGACTGAAAAACTGTTTTTT
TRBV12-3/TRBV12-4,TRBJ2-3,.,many,CASSFRPDTQYF,TGTGCCAGCAGTTTTCGGCCAGATACGCAGTATTTT
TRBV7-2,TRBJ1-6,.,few,CASSFQGNNSPLHF,TGTGCCAGCAGCTTCCAGGGGAATAATTCACCCCTCCACTTT
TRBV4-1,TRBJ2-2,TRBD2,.,CASSQVSGLGTNTGELFF,TGCGCCAGCAGCCAAGTCTCCGGACTAGGAACGAACACCGGGGAGCTGTTTTTT
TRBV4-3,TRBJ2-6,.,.,CASSQEAGYSGANVLTF,TGCGCCAGCAGCCAAGAGGCCGGTTACTCTGGGGCCAACGTCCTGACTTTC